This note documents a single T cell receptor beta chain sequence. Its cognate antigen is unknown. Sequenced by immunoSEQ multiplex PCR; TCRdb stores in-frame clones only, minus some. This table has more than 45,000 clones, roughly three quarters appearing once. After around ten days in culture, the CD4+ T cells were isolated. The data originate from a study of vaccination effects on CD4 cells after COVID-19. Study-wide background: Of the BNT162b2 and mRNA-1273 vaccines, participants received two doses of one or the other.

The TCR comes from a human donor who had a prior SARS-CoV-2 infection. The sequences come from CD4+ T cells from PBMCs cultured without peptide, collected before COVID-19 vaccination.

CDR3 region: CASSRTGANTEAFF. The DNA of the CDR3 is TGTGCCAGCAGCAGGACAGGGGCGAACACTGAAGCTTTCTTT. V and J are TRBV9 and TRBJ1-1; 9 bases line up with TRBD1. The junction had 2 bases not matched to a gene; V was cut back by 4 bases and J by 1 base. The CDR3 loop spans 14 amino acids. Germline loops: CDR1 SGDLS, CDR2 YYNGEE.